One sample yielded the 32 T cell receptor beta chains listed below, sequenced in a study of blood T cell repertoires in COVID-19. Sequenced by immunoSEQ multiplex PCR; TCRdb stores in-frame clones only, minus some. The table records 140,000 or so clones, roughly 85% of them present only once. The sequenced material came from peripheral blood. These receptors came from a man aged 50 to 60 with acute or convalescent COVID-19.

The chain has TRBV9 and TRBJ2-1; 10 bases agree with TRBD2. Per the germline V gene, CDR1 is SGDLS and CDR2 is YYNGEE. V lost 0 bases, J lost 7 bases, and 4 bases stayed unmatched. This CDR3 has 15 amino acids. The CDR3 sequence: CASSVGASGSNEQFF. CDR3 nucleotide sequence: TGTGCCAGCAGCGTAGGGGCTAGCGGGAGTAATGAGCAGTTCTTC.

The genes are TRBV4-1 and TRBJ2-1; TRBD2 agrees at 9 bases. The CDR3 consists of 16 residues. The junction had 7 bases not matched to a gene; V was cut back by 0 bases and J by 7 bases. Germline assignment: CDR1 MGHRA and CDR2 YSYEKL. The CDR3 coding sequence is TGCGCCAGCAGCCAAGATGGAATAGCGGGAGCTAATGAGCAGTTCTTC. It yields the protein CASSQDGIAGANEQFF.

This chain links TRBV5-6 with TRBJ2-7; D not resolved. Trimming stripped 4 bases from V and 0 bases from J, with 11 bases between. CDR3 size: 14 residues. Germline-derived CDR1 and CDR2 are SGHDT and YYEEEE. The chain's CDR3 is CASSVTLSSYEQYF. The CDR3 bases are TGTGCCAGCAGCGTTACCCTTAGCTCCTACGAGCAGTACTTC.

The rearrangement links TRBV3-1 (or the pseudogene TRBV3-2) to TRBJ2-7; possibly TRBD2 for D (5 bases). The V gene's germline CDR1 is LGHDT and CDR2 YNNKEL (reference sequence). Trimming took off 4 bases at V and 2 bases at J, with 6 bases between the two ends. The CDR3 sequence is 12 residues long. DNA of the CDR3: TGTGCCAGCAGCCGGACTGCCTACGAGCAGTACTTC. Translated: CASSRTAYEQYF.

The gene calls are TRBV5-1 and TRBJ2-7; 14 bases align to TRBD2. CDR1 and CDR2 from the germline V gene are SGHRS and YFSETQ. The CDR3 runs to 14 residues. V was pared by 4 bases and J by 7 bases, with 4 bases of the junction left unmatched. The chain's CDR3 is CASSQGLAGVEQYF. The CDR3 DNA reads as TGCGCCAGCAGCCAGGGACTAGCGGGAGTAGAGCAGTACTTC.

This chain links TRBV12-5 with TRBJ2-5; the D gene is possibly TRBD2 (6 bases). Trimming pared 5 bases from V and 2 bases from J, leaving 21 bases between. The CDR3 is 17 residues long. Germline CDR1 is LGHNT and CDR2 is FRNRAP. The CDR3 region is CASGVGIRAGPQETQYF. For the CDR3, the DNA is TGTGCTAGTGGTGTAGGAATTCGAGCGGGCCCGCAAGAGACCCAGTACTTC.

The chain employs TRBV7-3 and TRBJ1-1; D not certain. Trimming left V 2 bases short and J 6 bases short, with 16 bases between. Germline V gives CDR1 SGHTA, CDR2 FQGTGA. The CDR3 extends over 15 amino acids. CDR3 protein: CASSLLGQPPSEAFF. CDR3 nucleotides: TGTGCCAGCAGCTTATTGGGCCAGCCTCCTTCTGAAGCTTTCTTT.

The chain carries TRBV5-1 and TRBJ2-3; 7 nucleotides match TRBD2. The CDR3 has 14 amino acids. J gave up 3 bases and V 1 base, and 2 bases lay outside the gene matches. Germline V gives CDR1 SGHRS, CDR2 YFSETQ. CDR3 region: CASSLSAGTDTQYF. DNA for the CDR3: TGCGCCAGCAGCTTGTCAGCGGGAACAGATACGCAGTATTTT.

This clone was seen more than once but under ten times. This chain links TRBV19 with TRBJ1-2; D is undetermined. Trimming shortened V by 3 bases and J by 4 bases, and 9 bases separated the two germline ends. Germline V gene sequence: CDR1 LNHDA, CDR2 SQIVND (reference sequence). The CDR3 consists of 13 residues. This CDR3 reads CASSIYRSYGYTF. In DNA form, the CDR3 reads TGTGCCAGTAGTATTTACAGATCCTATGGCTACACCTTC.

The V and J genes are TRBV3-1 (or the pseudogene TRBV3-2) and TRBJ1-2, with 8 positions matching TRBD1. Germline lookup yields CDR1 LGHDT and CDR2 YNNKEL (reference sequence). Germline trimming cut 6 bases from V and 5 bases from J; bases unmatched to any gene: 8. This CDR3 has 14 residues. The CDR3 region is CASRTAGQGYGYTF. The CDR3 region has the DNA TGTGCCAGCAGAACCGCCGGACAGGGATATGGCTACACCTTC.

This clone was observed a handful of times. The chain joins TRBV5-1 to TRBJ2-7, with TRBD2 as a possible D gene (6 bases). CDR3 length equals 14 residues. V was clipped by 0 bases and J by 5 bases, with 12 bases between them. Germline CDR1 and CDR2: SGHRS and YFSETQ. The CDR3 is CASSLGDSRNEQYF. CDR3 sequence (DNA): TGCGCCAGCAGCTTGGGGGACTCCCGGAACGAGCAGTACTTC.

The rearrangement joins TRBV5-1 to TRBJ2-3; tentative D call: TRBD1 (7 bases). V was cut by 4 bases and J by 4 bases, with 19 bases left in between. CDR1 and CDR2 (germline): SGHRS, YFSETQ. This CDR3 region has 16 residues. Here the CDR3 reads CASSPMEGAVADTQYF. The CDR3, as DNA: TGCGCCAGCAGCCCGATGGAGGGGGCTGTCGCAGATACGCAGTATTTT.

This clone was counted between two and nine times. This rearrangement joins TRBV5-1 to TRBJ2-7; 8 bases are shared with TRBD1. The germline V gene has CDR1 SGHRS and CDR2 YFSETQ. V trimming: 0 bases; J trimming: 6 bases; junction bases outside the gene matches: 8. The CDR3 runs to 15 residues. CDR3 DNA sequence: TGCGCCAGCAGCTTGGACTGGCAGGGGGCGATCGAGCAGTACTTC. This codes for CASSLDWQGAIEQYF.

The genes are TRBV24-1 and TRBJ1-5, with D uncertain. This CDR3 region has 13 residues. Germline V gene data show CDR1 as KGHDR and CDR2 as SFDVKD. Trimming left V 2 bases short and J 4 bases short, with 5 bases between. CDR3 sequence reads: CATSDSVNQPQHF. The CDR3 DNA sequence: TGTGCCACCAGTGATTCGGTTAATCAGCCCCAGCATTTT.

The chain couples TRBV10-1 to TRBJ2-5; 8 bases are a match to TRBD2. Germline V gene sequence: CDR1 WNHNN, CDR2 SYGVQD (reference sequence). The CDR3 contains 13 residues. The junction had 8 bases not matched to a gene; V was cut back by 10 bases and J by 4 bases. The CDR3 region has the DNA TGCGCCACCTCCGGGGGGGTCCGAGAGACCCAGTACTTC. It is translated as CATSGGVRETQYF.

This clone was seen a single time. The chain couples TRBV5-5 to TRBJ2-1; D gene uncertain. The CDR3 totals 12 residues. The germline V and J ends were trimmed by 6 bases and 4 bases, with 8 bases remaining between them. Germline-derived CDR1 and CDR2 are SGHKS and YYEKEE (reference sequence). CDR3 nucleotide sequence: TGTGCCAGCACCCCAAATTACAATGAGCAGTTCTTC. Translated, it gives CASTPNYNEQFF. The whole variable domain, remainder taken from reference TRBV5-5 and TRBJ2-1, is DAGVTQSPTHLIKTRGQQVTLRCSPISGHKSVSWYQQVLGQGPQFIFQYYEKEERGRGNFPDRFSARQFPNYSSELNVNALLLGDSALYLCASTPNYNEQFFGPGTRLTVL.

The CDR3 DNA reads TGTGCCAGCAGCAGCCTATTAAACACCGGGGAGCTGTTTTTT. Protein sequence: CASSSLLNTGELFF. The rearrangement uses TRBV7-9 and TRBJ2-2; D remains ambiguous. This CDR3 region has 14 residues. The germline V and J ends were trimmed by 5 bases and 2 bases, with 9 bases remaining between them. From germline, CDR1 is SEHNR and CDR2 FQNEAQ (reference sequence).

This rearrangement joins TRBV10-3 to TRBJ1-1; D call uncertain. Germline V gene sequence: CDR1 ENHRY, CDR2 SYGVKD. The CDR3 loop spans 10 amino acids. Trimming took off 11 bases at V and 1 base at J, with 5 bases between the two ends. DNA for the CDR3: TGTGCCGCAGGGAACACTGAAGCTTTCTTT. This translates into CAAGNTEAFF.

The rearrangement uses TRBV2 and TRBJ1-5; D unclear. The CDR3 is 11 amino acids. The ends were cut back, 6 bases at V and 9 bases at J, with 9 bases in the middle. CDR1 is SNHLY, CDR2 FYNNEI, per germline. CDR3: CASSPGGPQHF. In DNA, the CDR3 is TGTGCCAGCAGCCCAGGAGGGCCCCAGCATTTT.

V and J are TRBV3-1 (or the pseudogene TRBV3-2) and TRBJ1-3, with D unresolved. Germline assignment: CDR1 LGHDT and CDR2 YNNKEL (reference sequence). The CDR3 is 15 residues long. The V end was cut by 3 bases, the J end by 4 bases, with 13 bases between. Here the CDR3 reads CASSHRLGGGNTIYF. In nucleotides, the CDR3 is TGTGCCAGCAGCCATAGGCTAGGAGGAGGAAACACCATATATTTT.

This chain uses TRBV5-4 with TRBJ2-3; D perhaps matches TRBD2 (7 bases). Per the germline V gene, CDR1 is SGHNT and CDR2 is YYREEE (reference sequence). This CDR3 has 15 amino acids. V was clipped by 6 bases and J by 1 base, with 15 bases between them. The CDR3 sequence is CASTVRGAGTDTQYF. Here the CDR3 DNA reads TGTGCCAGCACCGTCCGGGGGGCAGGCACAGATACGCAGTATTTT.

The CDR3 DNA reads TGTGCCACCAGCACCGGAGTCGAATACCAGCCCCAGCATTTT. As protein: CATSTGVEYQPQHF. This sequence joins TRBV6-2 or TRBV6-3 and TRBJ1-5, with D unresolved. Looked up from germline, CDR1 is MNHEY and CDR2 is SVGEGT. Deletions cut 10 bases from V and 7 bases from J, with 20 bases between. The CDR3 sequence is 14 residues long.

The chain carries TRBV6-2 or TRBV6-3 and TRBJ2-5; tentatively, D is TRBD2 (7 bases). Looked up from germline, CDR1 is MNHEY and CDR2 is SVGEGT. The CDR3 covers 16 residues. Trimming removed 4 bases from V and 2 bases from J, with 17 bases in between. This CDR3 is CASSFPMGGAQETQYF. The DNA for the CDR3 is TGTGCCAGCAGTTTCCCTATGGGGGGGGCTCAAGAGACCCAGTACTTC.

V is TRBV6-5 and J is TRBJ1-5, with D hard to call. This CDR3 region has 12 residues. Germline lookup yields CDR1 MNHEY and CDR2 SVGAGI. V was trimmed by 5 bases and J by 7 bases, leaving 9 bases between them. CDR3 sequence (DNA): TGTGCCAGCAGTACCGCGGGGCAGCCCCAGCATTTT. Translation: CASSTAGQPQHF.

V usage is TRBV5-4 and J usage is TRBJ1-2, with 9 bases matching TRBD1. The CDR3 extends over 16 amino acids. CDR1 is SGHNT and CDR2 is YYREEE in the germline V gene (reference sequence). V lost 4 bases and J lost 2; bases outside the gene matches: 9. This chain's CDR3 is CASSTGVGQGNYGYTF. In DNA, the CDR3 is TGTGCCAGCAGCACGGGAGTGGGACAGGGAAACTATGGCTACACCTTC.

This rearrangement joins TRBV18 to TRBJ2-2; D perhaps matches TRBD2 (7 bases). The CDR3 loop spans 16 amino acids. Per germline, CDR1 KGHSH and CDR2 LQKENI. V lost 3 bases and J 3 bases, leaving 14 bases between the germline ends. In DNA form, the CDR3 reads TGTGCCAGCTCACCCAAGCAGGGGAGGGACACCGGGGAGCTGTTTTTT. Its translation is CASSPKQGRDTGELFF.

The chain employs TRBV21-1 and TRBJ2-3; the D call in the table, TRBD2, was not verified against the DNA. TRBV21-1 constitutes a pseudogene. This CDR3 contains 16 residues. For the CDR3, the DNA is TGTGCCAGCACCCTCAATCACGGGTTTATCACAGATACGCAGTATTTT. Protein product: CASTLNHGFITDTQYF.

The chain combines TRBV6-6 with TRBJ2-1, with TRBD1 matching over 9 bases. Germline CDR1 is MNHNY and CDR2 is SVGAGI (reference sequence). V dropped 0 bases and J dropped 3; count of bases not matched to a gene: 3. This CDR3 is 16 amino acids long. CDR3 sequence: CASSYSRQGDYNEQFF. The CDR3 DNA sequence: TGTGCCAGCAGTTACTCGAGACAGGGGGACTACAATGAGCAGTTCTTC.

The rearrangement joins TRBV24-1 to TRBJ2-3; 10 nucleotides match TRBD2. CDR1 is KGHDR, CDR2 SFDVKD, per germline. Trimming cost V 9 bases and J 4 bases; bases outside gene matches: 9. This CDR3 region has 15 residues. For the CDR3, the DNA is TGTGCCACCGGGTCCAGCGGGAGGGGAGCAGATACGCAGTATTTT. Amino acid sequence: CATGSSGRGADTQYF.

The gene calls are TRBV11-1 and TRBJ1-3, with TRBD1 matching 11 bases. Germline trimming cut 4 bases from V and 0 bases from J; bases unmatched to any gene: 2. The CDR3 loop spans 16 amino acids. Germline V CDR1 and CDR2: SGHAT, FQDESV (reference sequence). CDR3 bases: TGTGCCAGCAGCTGGGACAGGGGGATCTCTGGAAACACCATATATTTT. It codes for CASSWDRGISGNTIYF.

The chain recombines TRBV25-1 with TRBJ2-7; TRBD1 agrees at 7 bases. Germline V CDR1 and CDR2: MGHDK, SYGVNS. The CDR3 spans 13 residues. The junction had 4 bases not matched to a gene; V was cut back by 4 bases and J by 4 bases. Here the CDR3 DNA reads TGTGCCAGCAGTGGACTGGGACAGTACGAGCAGTACTTC. Translation: CASSGLGQYEQYF.

The rearrangement uses TRBV25-1 and TRBJ1-6; the match to TRBD1 covers 7 bases. Per germline, CDR1 MGHDK and CDR2 SYGVNS. CDR3 length: 14 residues. J was trimmed by 4 bases and V by 8 bases; bases with no gene match: 5. As DNA, the CDR3 is TGTGCCAGCTCCGGGACAGCTTATAATTCACCCCTCCACTTT. It specifies CASSGTAYNSPLHF.